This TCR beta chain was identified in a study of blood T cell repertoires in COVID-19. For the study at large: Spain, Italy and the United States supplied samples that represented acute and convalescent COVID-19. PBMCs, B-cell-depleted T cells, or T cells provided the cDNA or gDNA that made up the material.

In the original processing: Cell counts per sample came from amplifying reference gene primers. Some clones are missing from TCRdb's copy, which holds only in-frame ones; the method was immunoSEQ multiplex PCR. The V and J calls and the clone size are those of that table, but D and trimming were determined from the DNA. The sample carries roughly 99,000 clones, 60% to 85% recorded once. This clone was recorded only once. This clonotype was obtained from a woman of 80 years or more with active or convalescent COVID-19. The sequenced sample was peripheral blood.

CDR3 loop: CASSLTSGRITDTQYF. The CDR3 DNA reads TGTGCCAGCAGTTTGACTAGCGGGAGGATCACAGATACGCAGTATTTT. V usage is TRBV6-6 and J usage is TRBJ2-3; 13 nucleotides line up with TRBD2. Germline V gene lookup returns CDR1 MNHNY and CDR2 SVGAGI (reference sequence). The CDR3 has 16 amino acids. Trimming at V came to 4 bases and at J to 2 bases, leaving 3 bases not matched to a gene.